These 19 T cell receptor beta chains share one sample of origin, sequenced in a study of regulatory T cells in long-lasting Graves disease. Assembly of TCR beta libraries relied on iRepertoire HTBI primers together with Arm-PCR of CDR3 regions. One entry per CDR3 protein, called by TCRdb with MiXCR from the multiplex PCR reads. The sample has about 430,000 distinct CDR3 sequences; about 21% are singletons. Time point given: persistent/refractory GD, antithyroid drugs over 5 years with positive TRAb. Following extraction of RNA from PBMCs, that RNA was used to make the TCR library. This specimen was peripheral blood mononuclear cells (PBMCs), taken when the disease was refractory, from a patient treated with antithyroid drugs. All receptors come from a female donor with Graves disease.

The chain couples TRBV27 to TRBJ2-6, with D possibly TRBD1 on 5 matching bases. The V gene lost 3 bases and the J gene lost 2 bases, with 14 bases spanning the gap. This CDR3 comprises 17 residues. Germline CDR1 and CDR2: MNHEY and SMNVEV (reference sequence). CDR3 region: CASSLRQGEAGANVLTF. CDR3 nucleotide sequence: TGTGCCAGCAGTTTGAGGCAGGGTGAGGCTGGGGCCAACGTCCTGACTTTC. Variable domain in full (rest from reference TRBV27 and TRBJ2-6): EAQVTQNPRYLITVTGKKLTVTCSQNMNHEYMSWYRQDPGLGLRQIYYSMNVEVTDKGDVPEGYKVSRKEKRNFPLILESPSPNQTSLYFCASSLRQGEAGANVLTFGAGSRLTVL.

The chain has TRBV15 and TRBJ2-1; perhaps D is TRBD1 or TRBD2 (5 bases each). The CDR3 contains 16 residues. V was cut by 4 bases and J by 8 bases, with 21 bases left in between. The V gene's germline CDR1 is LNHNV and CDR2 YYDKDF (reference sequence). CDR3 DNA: TGTGCCACCAGCACCCCCCGGGGCCCCACCTCCCATGAGCAGTTCTTC. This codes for CATSTPRGPTSHEQFF.

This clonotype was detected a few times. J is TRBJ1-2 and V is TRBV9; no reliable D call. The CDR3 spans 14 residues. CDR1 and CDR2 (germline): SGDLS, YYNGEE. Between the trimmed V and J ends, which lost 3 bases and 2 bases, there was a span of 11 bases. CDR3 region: CASSATIANYGYTF. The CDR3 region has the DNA TGTGCCAGCAGCGCCACGATCGCCAACTATGGCTACACCTTC.

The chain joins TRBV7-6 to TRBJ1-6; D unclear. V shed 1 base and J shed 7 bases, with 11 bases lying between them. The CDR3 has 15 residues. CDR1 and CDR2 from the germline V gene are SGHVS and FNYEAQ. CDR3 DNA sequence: TGTGCCAGCAGCTTAGAGCCAGGCGAGAATTCACCCCTCCACTTT. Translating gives CASSLEPGENSPLHF.

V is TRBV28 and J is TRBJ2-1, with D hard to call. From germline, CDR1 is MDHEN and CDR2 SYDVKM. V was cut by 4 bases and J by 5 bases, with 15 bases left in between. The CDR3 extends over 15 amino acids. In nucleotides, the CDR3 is TGTGCCAGCAGTTCACCCATGTTACGCGACAATGAGCAGTTCTTC. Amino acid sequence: CASSSPMLRDNEQFF.

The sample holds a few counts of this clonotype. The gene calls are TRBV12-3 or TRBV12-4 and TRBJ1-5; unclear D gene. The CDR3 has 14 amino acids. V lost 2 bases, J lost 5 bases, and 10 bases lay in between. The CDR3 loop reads CASSLWSRDQPQHF. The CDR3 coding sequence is TGTGCCAGCAGTTTATGGTCTCGGGATCAGCCCCAGCATTTT.

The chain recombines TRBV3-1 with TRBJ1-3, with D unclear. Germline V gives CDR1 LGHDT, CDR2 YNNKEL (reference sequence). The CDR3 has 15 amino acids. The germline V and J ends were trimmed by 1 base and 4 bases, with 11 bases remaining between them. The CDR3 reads CASSQGWLRGNTIYF. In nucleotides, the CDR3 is TGTGCCAGCAGCCAAGGTTGGCTCCGGGGAAACACCATATATTTT.

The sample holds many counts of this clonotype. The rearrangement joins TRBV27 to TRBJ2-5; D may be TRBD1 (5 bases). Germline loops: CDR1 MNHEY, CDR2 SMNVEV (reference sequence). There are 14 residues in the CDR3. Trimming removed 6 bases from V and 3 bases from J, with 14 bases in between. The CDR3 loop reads CASRPQGQKETQYF. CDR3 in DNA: TGTGCCAGCAGGCCTCAGGGCCAGAAAGAGACCCAGTACTTC.

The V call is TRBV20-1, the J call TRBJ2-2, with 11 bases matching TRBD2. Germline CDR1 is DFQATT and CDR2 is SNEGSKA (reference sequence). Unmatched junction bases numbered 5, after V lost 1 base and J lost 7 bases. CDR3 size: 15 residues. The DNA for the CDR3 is TGCAGTGCTAGAGTACTAGCGGGAGTTGGCGGGGAGCTGTTTTTT. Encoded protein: CSARVLAGVGGELFF.

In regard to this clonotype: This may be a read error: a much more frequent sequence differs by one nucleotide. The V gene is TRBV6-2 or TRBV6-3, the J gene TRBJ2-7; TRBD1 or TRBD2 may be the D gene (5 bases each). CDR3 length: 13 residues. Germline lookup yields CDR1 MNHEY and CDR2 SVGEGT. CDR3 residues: CAGSETGRGEQYF. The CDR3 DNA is TGTGCCGGCAGTGAGACGGGACGCGGGGAGCAGTACTTC.

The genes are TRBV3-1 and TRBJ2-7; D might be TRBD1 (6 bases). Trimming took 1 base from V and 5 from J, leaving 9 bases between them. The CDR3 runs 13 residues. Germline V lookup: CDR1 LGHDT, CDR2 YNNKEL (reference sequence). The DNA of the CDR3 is TGTGCCAGCAGCCAAGCAGGGGCCCACGAGCAGTACTTC. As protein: CASSQAGAHEQYF.

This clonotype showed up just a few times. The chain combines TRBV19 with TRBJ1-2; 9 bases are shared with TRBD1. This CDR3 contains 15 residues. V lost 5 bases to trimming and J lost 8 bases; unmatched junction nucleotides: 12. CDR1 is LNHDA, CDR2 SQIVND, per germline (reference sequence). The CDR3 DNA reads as TGTGCCAGTAGTGACCGCACAGGGGGCGTCGGAGGCTACACCTTC. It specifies CASSDRTGGVGGYTF.

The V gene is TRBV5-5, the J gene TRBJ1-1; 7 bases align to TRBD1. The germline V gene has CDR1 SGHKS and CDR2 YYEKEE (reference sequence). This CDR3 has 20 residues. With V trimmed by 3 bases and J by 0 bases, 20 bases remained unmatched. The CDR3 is CASSWTGTGWGATMNTEAFF. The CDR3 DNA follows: TGTGCCAGCAGCTGGACAGGCACAGGGTGGGGGGCCACCATGAACACTGAAGCTTTCTTT.

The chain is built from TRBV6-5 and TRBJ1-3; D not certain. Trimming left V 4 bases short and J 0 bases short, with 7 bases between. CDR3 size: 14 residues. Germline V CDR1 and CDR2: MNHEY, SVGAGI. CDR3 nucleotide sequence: TGTGCCAGCAGTTGGACTGGCTCTGGAAACACCATATATTTT. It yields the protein CASSWTGSGNTIYF.

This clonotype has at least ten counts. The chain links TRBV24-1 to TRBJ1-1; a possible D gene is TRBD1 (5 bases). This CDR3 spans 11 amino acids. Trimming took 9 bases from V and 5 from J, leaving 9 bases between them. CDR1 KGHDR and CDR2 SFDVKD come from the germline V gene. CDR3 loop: CATERGTEAFF. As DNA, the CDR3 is TGTGCCACCGAAAGGGGAACTGAAGCTTTCTTT.

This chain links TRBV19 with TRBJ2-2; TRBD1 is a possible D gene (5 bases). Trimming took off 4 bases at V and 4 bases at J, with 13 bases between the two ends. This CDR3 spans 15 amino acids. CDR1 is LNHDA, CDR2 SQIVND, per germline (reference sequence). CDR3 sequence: CASSTWERGTGELFF. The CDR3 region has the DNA TGTGCCAGTAGTACGTGGGAAAGGGGCACCGGGGAGCTGTTTTTT.

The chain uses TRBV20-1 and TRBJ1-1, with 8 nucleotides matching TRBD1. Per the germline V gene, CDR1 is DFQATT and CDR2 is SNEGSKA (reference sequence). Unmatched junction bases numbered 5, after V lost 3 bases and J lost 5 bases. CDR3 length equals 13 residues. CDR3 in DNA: TGCAGTGCTAGCAGCAGGGGGCAAACTGAAGCTTTCTTT. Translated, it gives CSASSRGQTEAFF.

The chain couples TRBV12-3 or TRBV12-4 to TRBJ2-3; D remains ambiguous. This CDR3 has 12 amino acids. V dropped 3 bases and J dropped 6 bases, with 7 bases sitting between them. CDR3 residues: CASSFFGDTQYF. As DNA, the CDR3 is TGTGCCAGCAGTTTCTTTGGGGATACGCAGTATTTT.

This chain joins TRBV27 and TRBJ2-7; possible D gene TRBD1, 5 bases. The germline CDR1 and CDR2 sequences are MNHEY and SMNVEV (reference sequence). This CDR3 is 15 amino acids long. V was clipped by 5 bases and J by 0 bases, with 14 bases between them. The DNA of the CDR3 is TGTGCCAGCAGTCAGACAGTATTAGCCTCCTACGAGCAGTACTTC. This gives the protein CASSQTVLASYEQYF.